A selection of T cell receptor beta chains follows, all from one sample in a study of siplizumab effects on memory and regulatory T cells. Method: immunoSEQ multiplex PCR; TCRdb's copy keeps in-frame clones and lacks some. The table lists about 97,000 clones, approximately 91% of them singletons. The sample was non-Treg CD4+ T cells sorted from blood. These receptors all stem from a human donor in good health. The CDR3 runs from the conserved cysteine through the conserved F or W. Each record gives: D gene, clone size, V gene, J gene, CDR3 DNA, CDR3 protein. The D gene is left open where the match is weak. For some rows the clone size is stated as once, few or many, or as a class when expanded; others skip it.

>-|-|TRBV5-6|TRBJ2-7
TGTGCCAGCAGCCATGACCCCTACGAGCAGTACTTC
CASSHDPYEQYF
>-|-|TRBV5-1|TRBJ2-6
TGCGCCAGCAGCTCCCAGGCAGGGCCATACTCTGGGGCCAACGTCCTGACTTTC
CASSSQAGPYSGANVLTF
>-|-|TRBV7-2|TRBJ2-7
TGTGCCAGCAGCTCTTATTCAGGGGTCCCCTACGAGCAGTACTTC
CASSSYSGVPYEQYF
>TRBD1|-|TRBV18|TRBJ1-2
TGTGCCAGCTCACCGAAAATACAGGGGCCCGTGGTGGGCTACACCTTC
CASSPKIQGPVVGYTF
>-|-|TRBV6-4|TRBJ2-6
TGTGCCAGCAGTGACGGACACTCTGGGGCCAACGTCCTGACTTTC
CASSDGHSGANVLTF
>-|-|TRBV6-6|TRBJ2-3
TGTGCCAGCAGTTCAGGGTTAGATACGCAGTATTTT
CASSSGLDTQYF
>-|-|TRBV27|TRBJ2-1
TGTGCCAGCAGTTTACTGTGGAGGGAATCCAAACGGAGAAACAATGAGCAGTTCTTC
CASSLLWRESKRRNNEQFF
>TRBD2|-|TRBV6-1|TRBJ2-7
TGTGCCAGCAGTGAAAGTGGAGTAGCGGGAGGGCCTGGCGAGCAGTACTTC
CASSESGVAGGPGEQYF
>-|-|TRBV13|TRBJ1-1
TGTGCCAGCAGCAAGGGTCTTAGAGGTTTCTTT
CASSKGLRGFF
>TRBD2|-|TRBV28|TRBJ2-7
TGTGCCAGCAGAAGGACTAGCGGATACTCCTACGAGCAGTACTTC
CASRRTSGYSYEQYF
>-|-|TRBV2|TRBJ2-5
TGTGCCAGCCAAGGGCCCACGAGGGAAGAGACCCAGTACTTC
CASQGPTREETQYF
>-|-|TRBV28|TRBJ1-2
TGTGCCAGCAGTTTCGCCGATGGCTACACCTTC
CASSFADGYTF
>-|-|TRBV10-1|TRBJ2-2
TGCGCCAGCAGTGAAGTTGGTTCTTTTGTCGGGGAGCTGTTTTTT
CASSEVGSFVGELFF
>-|-|TRBV19|TRBJ2-2
TGTGCCAGTAGTTCCCCGGCGGGGAGGCTCGGGGGGGAGCTGTTTTTT
CASSSPAGRLGGELFF
>-|-|TRBV7-3|TRBJ2-1
TGTGCCAGCAGCCCTCAACGTGTCACTCCTAAAGGCAATGAGCAGTTCTTC
CASSPQRVTPKGNEQFF
>TRBD2|-|TRBV5-4|TRBJ2-7
TGTGCCAGCAGCTTGCTAGCGGGAGCTCACGAGCAGTACTTC
CASSLLAGAHEQYF
>-|-|TRBV30|TRBJ2-3
TGTGCCTCCGGTGATACGCAGTATTTT
CASGDTQYF
>-|-|TRBV19|TRBJ2-5
TGTGCCAGTAGTATAGGCCAAGAGACCCAGTACTTC
CASSIGQETQYF
>-|-|TRBV5-4|TRBJ2-3
TGTGCCAGCAGCGCGGGTGGCCCGACCACCCCAGATACGCAGTATTTT
CASSAGGPTTPDTQYF
>-|-|TRBV2|TRBJ1-5
TGTGCCAGCAGTGGAAGGTCCGGGCAGCCCCAGCATTTT
CASSGRSGQPQHF
>-|-|TRBV19|TRBJ2-2
TGTGCCAGTAGGCGGACGGTAGGAACCGGGGAGCTGTTTTTT
CASRRTVGTGELFF
>-|-|TRBV29-1|TRBJ2-1
TGCAGCGCTGCGCGGGAATCCTACAATGAGCAGTTCTTC
CSAARESYNEQFF
>TRBD2|-|TRBV4-2|TRBJ2-5
TGTGCCAGCAGCCAAGAATTCCCGGGAGGGGGCCAAGAGACCCAGTACTTC
CASSQEFPGGGQETQYF
>-|-|TRBV18|TRBJ2-7
TGTGCCAGCTCAGGGGACTACGAGCAGTACTTC
CASSGDYEQYF
>TRBD2|-|TRBV4-3|TRBJ2-6
TGCGCCAGCAGCCAAGAGGGGGGGGCTGGGGCCAACGTCCTGACTTTC
CASSQEGGAGANVLTF
>TRBD1|-|TRBV5-1|TRBJ2-7
TGCGCCAGCAGCAACCGACAGGGGGCCTACGAGCAGTACTTC
CASSNRQGAYEQYF
>-|-|TRBV7-3|TRBJ2-3
TGTGCCAGCAGCTTATGGGCCCCTGGGGGCACAGATACGCAGTATTTT
CASSLWAPGGTDTQYF
>-|-|TRBV18|TRBJ2-1
TGTGCCAGCTCACGGGACGGGTTTAATGAGCAGTTCTTC
CASSRDGFNEQFF
>-|few|TRBV30|TRBJ1-1
TGTGCCTGGAGTACCCCGACAGTCTCGTTCACTGAAGCTTTCTTT
CAWSTPTVSFTEAFF
>-|once|TRBV6-1|TRBJ2-6
TGTGCCAGCAGTGGGCGGGGTGGGAAAACTGGGGCCAACGTCCTGACTTTC
CASSGRGGKTGANVLTF
>TRBD1|-|TRBV28|TRBJ1-5
TGTGCCAGCAGTCGGACAGGGACCAATCAGCCCCAGCATTTT
CASSRTGTNQPQHF
>TRBD2|-|TRBV6-6|TRBJ2-1
TGTGCCAGCATGACTAGCGGCTACAATGAGCAGTTCTTC
CASMTSGYNEQFF
>-|-|TRBV7-9|TRBJ2-7
TGTGCCAGCAGCTTAGGAGGGAGGGGGCGCGTATCCTACGAGCAGTACTTC
CASSLGGRGRVSYEQYF
>-|-|TRBV27|TRBJ2-5
TGTGCCAGCAGCCCGGGACTGCACCAAGAGACCCAGTACTTC
CASSPGLHQETQYF
>-|-|TRBV11-2|TRBJ2-3
TGTGCCAGCAGCCCGGGTGAGGGGGGGGCAGATACGCAGTATTTT
CASSPGEGGADTQYF
>-|-|TRBV28|TRBJ2-5
TGTGCCAGCAGTCGAGAGGAGACCCAGTACTTC
CASSREETQYF
>-|-|TRBV12-5|TRBJ2-1
TGTGCTAGTGGTTTGTCTGTGCATGAGCAGTTCTTC
CASGLSVHEQFF
>-|-|TRBV5-6|TRBJ2-7
TGTGCCAGCAGCTTGGGAAAGGGCTACGAGCAGTACTTC
CASSLGKGYEQYF
>-|-|TRBV2|TRBJ2-1
TGTGCCAGCAGGGATCCCAATGAGCAGTTCTTC
CASRDPNEQFF
>TRBD1|-|TRBV5-1|TRBJ2-7
TGCGCCAGCAGCTTGTTTGACAGGGCGGTCAGCGAGCAGTACTTC
CASSLFDRAVSEQYF
>-|-|TRBV15|TRBJ2-7
TGTGCCACCAGCAGAATGGGACACCCCAACTACGAGCAGTACTTC
CATSRMGHPNYEQYF
>-|-|TRBV19|TRBJ2-3
TGTGCCGTAGAGACACCGGGCACAGATACGCAGTATTTT
CAVETPGTDTQYF
>TRBD1|-|TRBV6-5|TRBJ2-1
TGTGCCAGCAGTTTCGGGACAGGGTATTTCGATGAGCAGTTCTTC
CASSFGTGYFDEQFF
>TRBD2|-|TRBV2|TRBJ2-1
TGTGCCAGCTCCCAGGGAGCGGGAGGCCGAAGAGAGCAGTTCTTC
CASSQGAGGRREQFF
>-|-|TRBV5-1|TRBJ2-5
TGCGCCAGCAGCGATCCGAGAGGGTCGGAGACCCAGTACTTC
CASSDPRGSETQYF
>-|few|TRBV4-2|TRBJ2-3
TGTGCCAGCAGCCAAGAGATAAAACGGTCCTCAGATACGCAGTATTTT
CASSQEIKRSSDTQYF
>-|-|TRBV6-5|TRBJ2-5
TGTGCCAGCCGCCGCCCGGGACTCAAGGAGACCCAGTACTTC
CASRRPGLKETQYF
>-|-|TRBV7-9|TRBJ2-6
TGTGCCAGCAGCATACTCGGACAGTCTGGGGCCAACGTCCTGACTTTC
CASSILGQSGANVLTF
>-|-|TRBV14|TRBJ2-5
TGTGCCAGCAGCCAAGAGGCTGGGGAGACCCAGTACTTC
CASSQEAGETQYF
>TRBD2|-|TRBV30|TRBJ2-1
TGTGCCTGGACTACACTTGCGGGAGGGCCGCGGAATGAGCAGTTCTTC
CAWTTLAGGPRNEQFF
>-|-|TRBV6-5|TRBJ1-5
TGTGCCAGCAGTTACCTTTCGGGGGTAGGGCAGCCCCAGCATTTT
CASSYLSGVGQPQHF
>TRBD2|-|TRBV27|TRBJ2-3
TGTGCCAGCAGTTCCGGACTAGCGGGAGCAAGAGATACGCAGTATTTT
CASSSGLAGARDTQYF